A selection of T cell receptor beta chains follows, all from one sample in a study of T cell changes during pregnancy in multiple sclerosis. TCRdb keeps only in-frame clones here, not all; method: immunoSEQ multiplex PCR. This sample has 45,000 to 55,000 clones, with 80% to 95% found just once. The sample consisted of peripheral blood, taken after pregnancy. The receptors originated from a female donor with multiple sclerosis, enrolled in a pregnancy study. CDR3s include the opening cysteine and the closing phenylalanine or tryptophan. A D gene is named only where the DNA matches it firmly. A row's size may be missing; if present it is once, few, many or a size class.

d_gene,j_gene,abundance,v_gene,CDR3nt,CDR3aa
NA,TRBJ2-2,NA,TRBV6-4,TGTGCCGGCAGTGGGGCTTTGAACACCGGGGAGCTGTTTTTT,CAGSGALNTGELFF
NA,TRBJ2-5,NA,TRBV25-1,TGTGCCAGCAGTCCAGAGGCGTCGTACCAAGAGACCCAGTACTTC,CASSPEASYQETQYF
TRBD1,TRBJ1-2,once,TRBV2,TGTGCCAGCAGTCCAACCGGGACAGGGTCCTATGGCTACACCTTC,CASSPTGTGSYGYTF
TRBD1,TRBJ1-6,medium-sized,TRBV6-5,TGTGCCAGCAGTTCACCCGGGACAGGGGGTGTACCCCTCCACTTT,CASSSPGTGGVPLHF
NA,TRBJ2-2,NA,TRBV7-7,TGTGCCAGCAGCCCTGAGTTTACGAACACCGGGGAGCTGTTTTTT,CASSPEFTNTGELFF
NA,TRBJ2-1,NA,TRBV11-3,TGTGCCAGCAGCGCCGGGGGTCGGGGGTTTGATGAGCAGTTCTTC,CASSAGGRGFDEQFF
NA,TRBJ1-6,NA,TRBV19,TGTGCCAGTAGTCCTAGTCGACAGGTTTATAATTCACCCCTCCACTTT,CASSPSRQVYNSPLHF
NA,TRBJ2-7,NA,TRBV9,TGTGCCAGCAGCGTAGGGGTTATGGGCGGGGACCGACCACCCTACGAGCAGTACTTC,CASSVGVMGGDRPPYEQYF
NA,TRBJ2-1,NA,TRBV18,TGTGCCAGCTCAAGCGCCGGGTGGGATGAGCAGTTCTTC,CASSSAGWDEQFF
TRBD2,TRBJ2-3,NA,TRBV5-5,TGTGCCAGCAGCTATCTAGCGGGGAGGGGAGATACGCAGTATTTT,CASSYLAGRGDTQYF
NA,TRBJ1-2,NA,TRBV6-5,TGTGCCAGCAGTTACGGCCCGGCGGGGACTGGCTACACCTTC,CASSYGPAGTGYTF
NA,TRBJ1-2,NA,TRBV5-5,TGTGCCAGCAGCCCCGGGAACCCTCTATGGGGCTACACCTTC,CASSPGNPLWGYTF
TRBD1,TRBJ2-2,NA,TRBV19,TGTGCCAGTAGTATACGGGCAGGGGGTACCACCGGGGAGCTGTTTTTT,CASSIRAGGTTGELFF
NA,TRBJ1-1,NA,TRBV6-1,TGTGCCAGCAAGATGAGCACTGAAGCTTTCTTT,CASKMSTEAFF
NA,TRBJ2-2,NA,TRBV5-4,TGTGCCAGCAGCCCCGGCGGGAAGAACACCGGGGAGCTGTTTTTT,CASSPGGKNTGELFF
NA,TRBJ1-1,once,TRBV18,TGTGCCAGCTCACAGACAGGGAACACTGAAGCTTTCTTT,CASSQTGNTEAFF
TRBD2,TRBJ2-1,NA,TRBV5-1,TGCGCCAGCAGATTGGGGCTAGCGGGGATCAATGAGCAGTTCTTC,CASRLGLAGINEQFF
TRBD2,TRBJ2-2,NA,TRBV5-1,TGCGCCAGCGGAAGAACCGGGACTACGAACACCGGGGAGCTGTTTTTT,CASGRTGTTNTGELFF
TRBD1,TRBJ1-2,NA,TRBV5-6,TGTGCCAGCAGCTACGGACAGGGCTGGGATGGCTACACCTTC,CASSYGQGWDGYTF
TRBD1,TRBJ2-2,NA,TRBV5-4,TGTGCCAGCAGCTTGGCCCGACAGGGGGCTAACACCGGGGAGCTGTTTTTT,CASSLARQGANTGELFF
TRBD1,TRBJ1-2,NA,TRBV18,TGTGCCAGCTCACCTAACACCGGGACAGGGTATATAACGGATGGCTACACCTTC,CASSPNTGTGYITDGYTF
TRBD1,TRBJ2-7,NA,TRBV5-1,TGCGCCAGCAGCCAGACATCACAGGGGGCCTACGAGCAGTACTTC,CASSQTSQGAYEQYF
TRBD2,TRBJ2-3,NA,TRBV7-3,TGTGCCAGCAGCTATTCTTCCGGGGGGGCCGCAGATACGCAGTATTTT,CASSYSSGGAADTQYF
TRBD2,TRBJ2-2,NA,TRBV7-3,TGTGCCAGCAGCTTGCACTCTAGCGGGGTCGGCACCGGGGAGCTGTTTTTT,CASSLHSSGVGTGELFF
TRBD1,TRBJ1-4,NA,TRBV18,TGTGCCAGCTCACCACAGGGGGCTACCACGGAAAAACTGTTTTTT,CASSPQGATTEKLFF
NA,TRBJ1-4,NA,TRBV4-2,TGTGCCAGCCGCGGGGACCCGGGGGCAACTAATGAAAAACTGTTTTTT,CASRGDPGATNEKLFF
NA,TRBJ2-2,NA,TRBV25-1,TGTGCCAGCAGTGAAGGGAGGACGGGCAACACCGGGGAGCTGTTTTTT,CASSEGRTGNTGELFF
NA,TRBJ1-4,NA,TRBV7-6,TGTGCCAGCAGCCCCATCGTGGAGACAACTAATGAAAAACTGTTTTTT,CASSPIVETTNEKLFF
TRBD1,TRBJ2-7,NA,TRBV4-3,TGCGCCAGCAGCCAAGGGGGGACAGGAGAATACGAGCAGTACTTC,CASSQGGTGEYEQYF
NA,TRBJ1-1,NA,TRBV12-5,TGTGCTAGTGGTCCTCCTGACAGCTCTGAAGCTTTCTTT,CASGPPDSSEAFF
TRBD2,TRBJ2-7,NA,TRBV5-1,TGCGCCAGCAGATTGCTAGTGGGGGGGGCCTACGAGCAGTACTTC,CASRLLVGGAYEQYF
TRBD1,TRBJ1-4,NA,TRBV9,TGTGCCAGCAGCGGGGGGGACAGGGGGAATGAAAAACTGTTTTTT,CASSGGDRGNEKLFF
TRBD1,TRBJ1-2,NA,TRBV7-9,TGTGCCAGCAGCATGGGACAGGGGCAAGTTGATGGCTACACCTTC,CASSMGQGQVDGYTF
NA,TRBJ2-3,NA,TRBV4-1,TGCGCCAGCAGCCACCTTGAGGATACGCAGTATTTT,CASSHLEDTQYF
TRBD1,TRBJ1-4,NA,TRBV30,TGTGCCTGGGGCCCAGGGGGAGAAAAACTGTTTTTT,CAWGPGGEKLFF
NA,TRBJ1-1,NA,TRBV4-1,TGCGCCAGCAGGGGGGGGAGCACTGAAGCTTTCTTT,CASRGGSTEAFF
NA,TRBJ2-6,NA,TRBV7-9,TGTGCCAGCAGCTTTTTTCTCTCTGGGGCCAACGTCCTGACTTTC,CASSFFLSGANVLTF
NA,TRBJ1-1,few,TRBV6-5,TGTGCCAGCAGTTACTCAAGGGGGTTCACTGAAGCTTTCTTT,CASSYSRGFTEAFF
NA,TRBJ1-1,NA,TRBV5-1,TGCGCCAGCAGCTCCGGACAGTCGATGAACACTGAAGCTTTCTTT,CASSSGQSMNTEAFF
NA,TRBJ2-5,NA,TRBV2,TGTGCCAGCAGTGAACGAGAGACCCAGTACTTC,CASSERETQYF
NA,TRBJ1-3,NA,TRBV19,TGTGCCAGTACCATCATCACCGGGGCTGGAAACACCATATATTTT,CASTIITGAGNTIYF
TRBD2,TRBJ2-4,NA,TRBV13,TGTGCCAGCAGCCCGAGCGGGGGGTATATCAAAAACATTCAGTACTTC,CASSPSGGYIKNIQYF
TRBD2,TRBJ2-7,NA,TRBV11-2,TGTGCCAGCAGCCTAGGGACTAGTTTGAACGAGCAGTACTTC,CASSLGTSLNEQYF